The T cell receptor (beta chain) under discussion was sequenced for a study of beta chain features in type 1 diabetes. Germline values: CDR1 SGDLS, CDR2 YYNGEE. Germline trimming cut 3 bases from V and 13 bases from J; bases unmatched to any gene: 9. The CDR3 consists of 13 residues. The whole isolated RNA underwent reverse transcription, so sequencing captured expressed TCRB transcripts. The method was immunoSEQ multiplex PCR; TCRdb's version includes in-frame clones alone and lacks a portion of them. The data contain under 950,000 clones, 17% of them singletons. This clone was recorded a few times. The chain joins TRBV9 to TRBJ2-1; TRBD2 matches 8 bases. The receptor was isolated from a woman between 18 and 29 years old in good health. Sequences were obtained from naive CD4+ T cells from blood. DNA for the CDR3: TGTGCCAGCAGCGCCGAGATACTAGCGGCTCAGTTCTTC. As protein: CASSAEILAAQFF.